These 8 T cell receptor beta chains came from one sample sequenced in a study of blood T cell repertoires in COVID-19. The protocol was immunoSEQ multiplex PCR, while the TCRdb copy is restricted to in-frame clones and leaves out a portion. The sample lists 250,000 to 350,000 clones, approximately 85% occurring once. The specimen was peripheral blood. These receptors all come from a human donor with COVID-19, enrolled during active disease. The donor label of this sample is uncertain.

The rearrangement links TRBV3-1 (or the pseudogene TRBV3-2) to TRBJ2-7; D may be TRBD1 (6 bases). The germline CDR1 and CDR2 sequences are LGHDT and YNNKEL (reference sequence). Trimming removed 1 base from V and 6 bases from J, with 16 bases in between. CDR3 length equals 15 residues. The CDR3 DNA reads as TGTGCCAGCAGCCAAGGAAGGACAGACACTTCCGAGCAGTACTTC. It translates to CASSQGRTDTSEQYF.

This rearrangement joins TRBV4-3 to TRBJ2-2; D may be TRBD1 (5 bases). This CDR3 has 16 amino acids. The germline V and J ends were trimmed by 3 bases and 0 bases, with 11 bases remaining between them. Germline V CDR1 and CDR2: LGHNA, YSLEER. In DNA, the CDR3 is TGCGCCAGCAGCCAGGGTGTAGGGGCGAACACCGGGGAGCTGTTTTTT. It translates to CASSQGVGANTGELFF.

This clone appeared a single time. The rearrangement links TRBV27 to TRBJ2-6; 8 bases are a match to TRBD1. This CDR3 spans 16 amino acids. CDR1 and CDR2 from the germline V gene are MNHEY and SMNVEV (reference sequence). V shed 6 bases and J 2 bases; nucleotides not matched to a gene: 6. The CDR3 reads CASRATGGPGANVLTF. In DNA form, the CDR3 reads TGTGCCAGCAGAGCTACAGGGGGGCCTGGGGCCAACGTCCTGACTTTC. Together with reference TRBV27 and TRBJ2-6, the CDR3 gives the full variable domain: EAQVTQNPRYLITVTGKKLTVTCSQNMNHEYMSWYRQDPGLGLRQIYYSMNVEVTDKGDVPEGYKVSRKEKRNFPLILESPSPNQTSLYFCASRATGGPGANVLTFGAGSRLTVL.

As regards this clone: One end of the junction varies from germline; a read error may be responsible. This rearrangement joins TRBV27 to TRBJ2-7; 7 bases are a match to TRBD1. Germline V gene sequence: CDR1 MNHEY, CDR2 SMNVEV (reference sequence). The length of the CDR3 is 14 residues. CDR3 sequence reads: CASNLSGGSYEQYF. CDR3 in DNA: TGTGCCAGCAATTTATCAGGGGGCTCCTACGAGCAGTACTTC.

The CDR3 sequence: CASSPTTGNTEAFF. As DNA, the CDR3 is TGCGCCAGCAGCCCAACGACAGGGAACACTGAAGCTTTCTTT. The V and J genes are TRBV5-1 and TRBJ1-1, with a possible D match to TRBD1 (6 bases). The CDR3 is made up of 14 amino acids. The germline gives CDR1 SGHRS, CDR2 YFSETQ. V was trimmed by 4 bases and J by 1 base, leaving 11 bases between them. Looking up the rest from reference TRBV5-1 and TRBJ1-1 gives the full variable domain: KAGVTQTPRYLIKTRGQQVTLSCSPISGHRSVSWYQQTPGQGLQFLFEYFSETQRNKGNFPGRFSGRQFSNSRSEMNVSTLELGDSALYLCASSPTTGNTEAFFGQGTRLTVV.

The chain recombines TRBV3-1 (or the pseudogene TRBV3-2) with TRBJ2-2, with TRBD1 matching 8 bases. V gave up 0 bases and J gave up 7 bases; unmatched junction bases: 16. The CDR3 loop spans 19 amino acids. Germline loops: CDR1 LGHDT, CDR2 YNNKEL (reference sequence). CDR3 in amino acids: CASSQEDRAPVGEGGELFF. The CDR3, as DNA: TGTGCCAGCAGCCAAGAGGACAGGGCTCCGGTGGGTGAAGGCGGGGAGCTGTTTTTT.

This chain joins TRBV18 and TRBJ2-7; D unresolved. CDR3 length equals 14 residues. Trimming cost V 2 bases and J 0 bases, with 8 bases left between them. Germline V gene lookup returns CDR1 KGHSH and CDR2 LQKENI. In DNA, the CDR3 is TGTGCCAGCTCACCATACAGCCTCTCCTACGAGCAGTACTTC. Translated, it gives CASSPYSLSYEQYF.

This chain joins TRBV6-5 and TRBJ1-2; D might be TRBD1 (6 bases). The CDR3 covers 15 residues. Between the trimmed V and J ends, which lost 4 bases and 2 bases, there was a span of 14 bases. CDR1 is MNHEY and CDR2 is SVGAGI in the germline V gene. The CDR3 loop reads CASSSLVDRNYGYTF. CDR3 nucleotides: TGTGCCAGCAGTTCCCTGGTGGACAGAAACTATGGCTACACCTTC.